These 7 T cell receptor beta chains share one sample of origin, sequenced in a study of T-cell reconstitution after alpha-beta-depleted transplantation in children. Unique molecular identifiers were incorporated during preparation of the TCRbeta library. TCRdb re-derived calls from the PCR reads in MiXCR, one entry per CDR3 protein. Here the sample spans around 600,000 distinct CDR3 sequences, about 10% being singletons. Sample: PBMCs from the stem cell graft donor, taken from the stem cell graft. The receptors were sampled from a human donor who donated a stem cell graft to a child with acute myeloid leukemia.

This clonotype has a handful of counts. The chain uses TRBV10-3 and TRBJ2-7; D is possibly TRBD1 or TRBD2 (5 bases each). CDR1 is ENHRY and CDR2 is SYGVKD in the germline V gene. V lost 0 bases, J lost 4 bases, and 16 bases lay in between. The CDR3 has 16 residues. This chain's CDR3 is CAISESRAGSLYEQYF. The CDR3 DNA sequence: TGTGCCATCAGTGAGTCGAGGGCAGGGTCCCTTTACGAGCAGTACTTC.

V usage is TRBV24-1 and J usage is TRBJ2-2; D not certain. Germline values: CDR1 KGHDR, CDR2 SFDVKD. V was pared by 6 bases and J by 3 bases, with 4 bases between. The CDR3 loop spans 12 amino acids. The CDR3 nucleotides are TGTGCCACCAGTTGGGACACCGGGGAGCTGTTTTTT. Amino acids: CATSWDTGELFF.

The DNA for the CDR3 is TGTGCCAGCAGCGCGAGCGGGAGAGGGCACGAGCAGTACTTC. Protein sequence: CASSASGRGHEQYF. The chain uses TRBV7-3 and TRBJ2-7; 8 nucleotides match TRBD2. This CDR3 has 14 residues. With V trimmed by 5 bases and J by 5 bases, 8 bases remained unmatched. Per the germline V gene, CDR1 is SGHTA and CDR2 is FQGTGA.

This clonotype occurred once. The chain joins TRBV18 to TRBJ1-3; possibly TRBD1 for D (6 bases). Germline values: CDR1 KGHSH, CDR2 LQKENI. Between the trimmed V and J ends, which lost 5 bases and 0 bases, there was a span of 14 bases. This CDR3 comprises 16 residues. CDR3 residues: CASSSWTDSSGNTIYF. CDR3 nucleotides: TGTGCCAGCTCATCCTGGACAGACAGCTCTGGAAACACCATATATTTT.

The chain uses TRBV11-2 and TRBJ2-4, with 10 bases identical to TRBD2. With V trimmed by 1 base and J by 1 base, 7 bases remained unmatched. The CDR3 length is 18 residues. The V gene's germline CDR1 is SGHAT and CDR2 FQNNGV. CDR3 loop: CASSLGWASGSAKNIQYF. CDR3 DNA: TGTGCCAGCAGCTTAGGGTGGGCTAGCGGGAGTGCCAAAAACATTCAGTACTTC. The full variable domain, completed using reference TRBV11-2 and TRBJ2-4, is EAGVAQSPRYKIIEKRQSVAFWCNPISGHATLYWYQQILGQGPKLLIQFQNNGVVDDSQLPKDRFSAERLKGVDSTLKIQPAKLEDSAVYLCASSLGWASGSAKNIQYFGAGTRLSVL.

This clonotype was counted between two and nine times. The rearrangement joins TRBV7-8 to TRBJ2-7; 7 positions match TRBD2. Trimming at V came to 1 base and at J to 4 bases, leaving 7 bases not matched to a gene. Germline CDR1 and CDR2: SGHVS and FQNEAQ. This CDR3 is built from 15 residues. CDR3 sequence: CASSLVEGGPYEQYF. The CDR3 DNA follows: TGTGCCAGCAGCTTAGTTGAGGGAGGGCCTTACGAGCAGTACTTC.

The chain couples TRBV20-1 to TRBJ2-1, with D possibly being TRBD1 (6 bases). Germline CDR1 and CDR2: DFQATT and SNEGSKA (reference sequence). V was cut by 2 bases and J by 10 bases, with 18 bases left in between. CDR3 size: 14 residues. DNA for the CDR3: TGCAGTGCTAGAATGGCAGGGGCAAATGAAGAGCAGTTCTTC. This codes for CSARMAGANEEQFF.